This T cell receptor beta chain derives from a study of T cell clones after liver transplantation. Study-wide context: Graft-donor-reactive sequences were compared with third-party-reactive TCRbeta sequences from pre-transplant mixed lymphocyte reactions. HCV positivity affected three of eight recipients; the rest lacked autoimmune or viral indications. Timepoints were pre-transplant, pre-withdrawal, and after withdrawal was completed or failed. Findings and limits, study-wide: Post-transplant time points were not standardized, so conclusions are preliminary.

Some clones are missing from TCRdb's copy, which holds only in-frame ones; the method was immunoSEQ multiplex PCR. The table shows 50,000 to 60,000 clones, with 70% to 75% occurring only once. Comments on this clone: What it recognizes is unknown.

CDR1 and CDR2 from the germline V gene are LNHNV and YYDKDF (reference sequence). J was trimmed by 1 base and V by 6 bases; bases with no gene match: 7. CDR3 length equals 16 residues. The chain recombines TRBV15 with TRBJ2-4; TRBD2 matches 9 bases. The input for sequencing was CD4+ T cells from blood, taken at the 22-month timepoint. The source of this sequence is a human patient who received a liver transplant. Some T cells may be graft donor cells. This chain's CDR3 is CATRQAGGLAKNIQYF. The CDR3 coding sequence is TGTGCCACCAGGCAGGCGGGGGGGTTGGCCAAAAACATTCAGTACTTC.